This passage covers 22 T cell receptor beta chains from one sample sequenced in a study of cytomegalovirus exposure and HLA in healthy donors. The study ran its PCR with 60 Vbeta and 13 Jbeta primers. Sequenced by immunoSEQ multiplex PCR; TCRdb stores in-frame clones only, minus some. This sample yields a few hundred thousand clones, of which about 75% are seen a single time; 1.8% belongs to the top ten. The sample consisted of PBMCs. These TCRs come from a woman under 40 in good health and CMV-seronegative.

This clone was recorded a few times. The rearrangement joins TRBV7-6 to TRBJ2-2, with TRBD1 matching over 9 bases. Germline CDR1 is SGHVS and CDR2 is FNYEAQ. The CDR3 length is 14 residues. Trimming cost V 4 bases and J 3 bases; bases outside gene matches: 0. The CDR3 spells CASSWTGDTGELFF. The CDR3 DNA sequence: TGTGCCAGCAGCTGGACAGGGGACACCGGGGAGCTGTTTTTT.

The rearrangement links TRBV7-9 to TRBJ2-7; tentatively, D is TRBD1 (6 bases). Between the trimmed V and J ends, which lost 2 bases and 0 bases, there was a span of 23 bases. Germline assignment: CDR1 SEHNR and CDR2 FQNEAQ (reference sequence). The CDR3 consists of 19 residues. CDR3 sequence: CASSLFAPLRTVFSYEQYF. CDR3 in DNA: TGTGCCAGCAGCTTATTCGCCCCTTTACGGACAGTCTTCTCCTACGAGCAGTACTTC.

Remarks on this clone: The junction and the germline gene differ at one end; a read error may be behind it. V and J are TRBV7-7 and TRBJ2-7; TRBD2 aligns across 8 bases. Germline V gene sequence: CDR1 SSHAT, CDR2 FNYEAQ (reference sequence). This CDR3 has 16 amino acids. CDR3 residues: CASSPFSGSGPYEQYF. The CDR3, as DNA: TGTGCTAGCAGCCCCTTCAGCGGGAGTGGTCCCTACGAGCAGTACTTC.

The genes are TRBV18 and TRBJ2-7; a possible D gene is TRBD2 (6 bases). Germline V gene sequence: CDR1 KGHSH, CDR2 LQKENI. The CDR3 consists of 17 residues. Between the trimmed V and J ends, which lost 0 bases and 1 base, there was a span of 16 bases. The CDR3 spells CASSPPVTRQFSYEQYF. For the CDR3, the DNA is TGTGCCAGCTCACCACCGGTGACTAGACAATTTTCCTACGAGCAGTACTTC.

The chain carries TRBV5-3 and TRBJ2-7, with 10 nucleotides matching TRBD2. TRBV5-3 is given ORF status, its function remaining uncertain. The J segment lost 0 bases and the V segment lost 4 bases, leaving 10 bases of the junction unmatched. CDR3 length equals 17 residues. The CDR3, as DNA: TGTGCCAGAAGCCCGGAAGTAGGACTAGCGGACTCCTACGAGCAGTACTTC. Its translation: CARSPEVGLADSYEQYF.

V usage is TRBV7-2 and J usage is TRBJ1-2; D is uncertain. Trimming removed 5 bases at V and 3 bases at J, with 13 bases between. CDR1 and CDR2 (germline): SGHTA, FQGNSA. The CDR3 covers 14 residues. The DNA of the CDR3 is TGTGCCAGCAGCACAATACTAGGAGACTATGGCTACACCTTC. It encodes CASSTILGDYGYTF.

The V call is TRBV5-1, the J call TRBJ2-5; D possibly corresponds to TRBD2 (7 bases). Gene TRBJ2-7 matches the end of the DNA better, so the J call may be wrong. Germline V gene data show CDR1 as SGHRS and CDR2 as YFSETQ. This CDR3 has 14 residues. CDR3 bases: TGCGCCAGCAACCCCGGGGGGCTAGTGGGCGAGCAGTACTTC. This sequence encodes CASNPGGLVGEQYF.

The chain carries TRBV19 and TRBJ1-1; 11 bases align to TRBD1. Germline V gene data show CDR1 as LNHDA and CDR2 as SQIVND (reference sequence). V trimming: 5 bases; J trimming: 9 bases; junction bases outside the gene matches: 8. The CDR3 consists of 14 residues. In nucleotides, the CDR3 is TGTGCCAGTAGTCAAACGGGGGACAGGGGGAAAGCTTTCTTT. The encoded protein is CASSQTGDRGKAFF.

The chain carries TRBV6-1 and TRBJ2-3, with 16 bases lining up with TRBD2. J gave up 11 bases and V 7 bases, and 6 bases lay outside the gene matches. The CDR3 is 14 amino acids. Germline V gene lookup returns CDR1 MNHNS and CDR2 SASEGT. CDR3 protein: CASIGTSGGAQQYF. The CDR3 DNA follows: TGTGCCAGCATCGGGACTAGCGGGGGGGCCCAGCAGTATTTT.

This clone was observed a few times. V usage is TRBV18 and J usage is TRBJ2-7; 7 nucleotides line up with TRBD1. This CDR3 comprises 14 residues. The germline V gene encodes CDR1 KGHSH and CDR2 LQKENI. V shed 2 bases and J 7 bases; nucleotides not matched to a gene: 8. CDR3 sequence (DNA): TGTGCCAGCTCACCAAGTGACAGGGTGAGTGAGCAGTACTTC. Translating it yields CASSPSDRVSEQYF. The full variable domain, in which reference TRBV18 and TRBJ2-7 provide the parts outside the CDR3, is NAGVMQNPRHLVRRRGQEARLRCSPMKGHSHVYWYRQLPEEGLKFMVYLQKENIIDESGMPKERFSAEFPKEGPSILRIQQVVRGDSAAYFCASSPSDRVSEQYFGPGTRLTVT.

The chain couples TRBV5-6 to TRBJ2-1; perhaps TRBD2 as D (6 bases). Germline V gene data show CDR1 as SGHDT and CDR2 as YYEEEE. The V end lost 3 bases, the J end lost 1 base, and 11 bases lay between the germline ends. The CDR3 sequence is 15 residues long. CDR3 amino acids: CASSSPRESYNEQFF. Written as DNA, the CDR3 is TGTGCCAGCAGCTCTCCGCGGGAATCCTACAATGAGCAGTTCTTC.

The V call is TRBV11-2, the J call TRBJ2-4; the match to TRBD1 covers 8 bases. J lost 8 bases, V lost 6 bases, and 12 bases had no gene match. This CDR3 is 15 amino acids long. Germline assignment: CDR1 SGHAT and CDR2 FQNNGV. DNA of the CDR3: TGTGCCAGCAGTCCAGGCGGAAACAGGGGGGACATTCAGTACTTC. Its translation is CASSPGGNRGDIQYF.

The gene calls are TRBV29-1 and TRBJ1-2; D gene unclear. This CDR3 spans 15 amino acids. Germline lookup yields CDR1 SQVTM and CDR2 ANQGSEA. V lost 0 bases and J lost 6, with 17 bases in between. The CDR3 loop reads CSVEESTGSVDGYTF. The CDR3 DNA reads as TGCAGCGTTGAAGAGAGCACGGGATCGGTAGATGGCTACACCTTC.

The CDR3 is CASSYMVGNVNEQYF. DNA for the CDR3: TGTGCCAGCAGTTACATGGTGGGCAATGTCAACGAGCAGTACTTC. This chain connects TRBV6-6 to TRBJ2-7; no clear D gene. CDR1 MNHNY and CDR2 SVGAGI come from the germline V gene (reference sequence). Trimming shortened V by 2 bases and J by 5 bases, and 16 bases separated the two germline ends. CDR3 length: 15 amino acids.

J is TRBJ2-5 and V is TRBV11-2; D is possibly TRBD2 (6 bases). CDR3 length equals 14 residues. V dropped 1 base and J dropped 4 bases, with 10 bases sitting between them. The germline V gene encodes CDR1 SGHAT and CDR2 FQNNGV. The CDR3 reads CASSLVPAGETQYF. Written as DNA, the CDR3 is TGTGCCAGCAGCTTAGTCCCAGCGGGAGAGACCCAGTACTTC.

The V gene is TRBV11-3, the J gene TRBJ2-5; TRBD2 matches 8 bases. Germline values: CDR1 SGHNT, CDR2 YENEEA. The CDR3 spans 16 residues. J lost 4 bases, V lost 5 bases, and 12 bases had no gene match. The CDR3 DNA is TGTGCCAGCAGCACAGACCCAGCGGGGGCCTCAGAGACCCAGTACTTC. Encoded protein: CASSTDPAGASETQYF.

The genes are TRBV6-5 and TRBJ2-7, with D possibly matching TRBD2 (6 bases). Trimming removed 5 bases from V and 3 bases from J, with 11 bases in between. Germline CDR1 is MNHEY and CDR2 is SVGAGI. This CDR3 region has 13 residues. CDR3 sequence: CASSRREDYEQYF. CDR3 DNA sequence: TGTGCCAGCAGTCGGAGGGAGGACTACGAGCAGTACTTC.

This chain links TRBV5-1 with TRBJ2-5, with D unresolved. The V end was cut by 4 bases, the J end by 5 bases, with 18 bases between. Germline CDR1 reads SGHRS; CDR2 reads YFSETQ. The CDR3 loop spans 15 amino acids. The CDR3 DNA follows: TGCGCCAGCAGCACACCTGGTGTGGCTTGGGAGACCCAGTACTTC. Amino acids: CASSTPGVAWETQYF.

The chain uses TRBV2 and TRBJ1-1; 8 bases line up with TRBD1. The CDR3 runs to 13 residues. Trimming removed 5 bases from V and 5 bases from J; junction bases left unmatched: 4. Germline V CDR1 and CDR2: SNHLY, FYNNEI. This CDR3 reads CASSTGGVTEAFF. The CDR3 DNA is TGTGCCAGCAGTACAGGGGGGGTGACTGAAGCTTTCTTT. The whole variable domain, filled in from reference TRBV2 and TRBJ1-1, reads EPEVTQTPSHQVTQMGQEVILRCVPISNHLYFYWYRQILGQKVEFLVSFYNNEISEKSEIFDDQFSVERPDGSNFTLKIRSTKLEDSAMYFCASSTGGVTEAFFGQGTRLTVV.

V and J are TRBV30 and TRBJ2-7; the match to TRBD1 covers 8 bases. V lost 5 bases to trimming and J lost 2 bases; unmatched junction nucleotides: 2. The CDR3 runs to 12 residues. CDR1 and CDR2 (germline): GTSNPN, SVGIG (reference sequence). The CDR3 sequence: CAWGRGPYEQYF. In DNA, the CDR3 is TGTGCCTGGGGCAGGGGGCCCTACGAGCAGTACTTC.

About this clone: The junction shows a germline mismatch at one end, possibly a read error. The chain couples TRBV7-9 to TRBJ2-1, with D possibly TRBD1 on 5 matching bases. Germline loops: CDR1 SEHNR, CDR2 FQNEAQ (reference sequence). The CDR3 has 15 residues. CDR3: CSSRTTPSSYNEQFF. The CDR3 coding sequence is TGTTCCAGCAGGACAACTCCGAGCTCCTACAATGAGCAGTTCTTC.

The genes are TRBV27 and TRBJ1-4; D perhaps matches TRBD1 (6 bases). The CDR3 has 13 residues. The V and J ends lost 3 bases and 7 bases respectively, with 9 bases between them. Germline V lookup: CDR1 MNHEY, CDR2 SMNVEV (reference sequence). The CDR3 loop is CASSLGQIEKLFF. The CDR3 nucleotides read TGTGCCAGCAGTTTGGGACAAATTGAAAAACTGTTTTTT. Looking up the rest from reference TRBV27 and TRBJ1-4 gives the full variable domain: EAQVTQNPRYLITVTGKKLTVTCSQNMNHEYMSWYRQDPGLGLRQIYYSMNVEVTDKGDVPEGYKVSRKEKRNFPLILESPSPNQTSLYFCASSLGQIEKLFFGSGTQLSVL.